Following are 15 T cell receptor beta chains from one sample sequenced in a study of post-analysis software for immune sequencing data. Points from the study as a whole: About 5 TRBV segments (TRBV5-6, TRBV5-1 and TRBV20-1 among them) occurred more frequently in patients than in controls.

TCR beta libraries were prepared from cDNA with unique molecular identifiers. Using its own MiXCR run on the PCR reads, TCRdb lists one record per CDR3 protein. Of 150,000 to 200,000 distinct CDR3 sequences listed, roughly 30% are singletons. Their antigens are not known. Sequenced sample: blood. These receptors all stem from a girl between 10 and 17 years old with multiple sclerosis.

This clonotype has a count of ten or more. V is TRBV20-1 and J is TRBJ1-2; D is ambiguous. Trimming pared 3 bases from V and 4 bases from J, leaving 18 bases between. CDR3 length equals 15 residues. The germline V gene has CDR1 DFQATT and CDR2 SNEGSKA (reference sequence). DNA for the CDR3: TGCAGTGCTAGGGTCCAGTCTCCATTTCTCTATGGCTACACCTTC. This translates into CSARVQSPFLYGYTF.

The chain is built from TRBV28 and TRBJ2-3, with 7 bases fitting TRBD2. Germline V CDR1 and CDR2: MDHEN, SYDVKM. V was pared by 7 bases and J by 2 bases, with 6 bases of the junction left unmatched. The CDR3 length is 14 residues. This chain's CDR3 is CASTGGGATDTQYF. In DNA form, the CDR3 reads TGTGCCAGCACCGGGGGAGGGGCCACAGATACGCAGTATTTT.

A note on this clonotype: This may be a read error, as it is one base from a much larger clone. V is TRBV7-2 and J is TRBJ2-5; no clear D. V dropped 8 bases and J dropped 5 bases, with 21 bases sitting between them. Germline lookup yields CDR1 SGHTA and CDR2 FQGNSA. The length of the CDR3 is 15 residues. CDR3 loop: CASGLVWNSRETQYF. CDR3 nucleotides: TGTGCCAGCGGCCTTGTGTGGAATTCTAGGGAGACCCAGTACTTC.

About this clonotype itself: The junction differs from germline at one of its ends, possibly a read error. The chain recombines TRBV5-1 with TRBJ2-2; D possibly uses TRBD1 or TRBD2 (6 bases each). The CDR3 extends over 16 amino acids. The V gene's germline CDR1 is SGHRS and CDR2 YFSETQ. In DNA form, the CDR3 reads TGCGCCAGCAGCTTGGAGATAGGGGGAGTCACCGGGGGGCTGTTTTTT. Translated, it gives CASSLEIGGVTGGLFF.

This clonotype was counted many times. Here the CDR3 DNA reads TGCAGCGTTGTGCTAGATGCCTACAATGAGCAGTTCTTC. Protein product: CSVVLDAYNEQFF. This chain connects TRBV29-1 to TRBJ2-1, with no clear D. The CDR3 extends over 13 amino acids. Germline CDR1 and CDR2: SQVTM and ANQGSEA. Trimming removed 4 bases at V and 2 bases at J, with 9 bases between.

Ten or more counts support this clonotype. The V call is TRBV7-8, the J call TRBJ2-5; TRBD1 matches at 9 bases. Germline lookup yields CDR1 SGHVS and CDR2 FQNEAQ. This CDR3 is 12 amino acids long. The J segment lost 7 bases and the V segment lost 5 bases, leaving 2 bases of the junction unmatched. The CDR3 loop is CASSTDRGTQYF. The CDR3 DNA is TGTGCCAGCAGCACGGACAGGGGGACCCAGTACTTC.

This clonotype was detected many times. The chain recombines TRBV5-1 with TRBJ2-3; 8 bases fit TRBD1. V dropped 4 bases and J dropped 5; count of bases not matched to a gene: 9. The CDR3 contains 15 residues. Per the germline V gene, CDR1 is SGHRS and CDR2 is YFSETQ. The CDR3 region is CASSLGSRGRDTQYF. The CDR3 DNA sequence: TGCGCCAGCAGCCTTGGCTCCAGGGGGCGAGATACGCAGTATTTT.

The chain employs TRBV7-9 and TRBJ1-2, with TRBD1 as a possible D gene (6 bases). Trimming removed 5 bases at V and 4 bases at J, with 11 bases between. CDR3 size: 13 residues. Germline assignment: CDR1 SEHNR and CDR2 FQNEAQ (reference sequence). CDR3 residues: CASSRTDSYGYTF. Written as DNA, the CDR3 is TGTGCCAGCAGCCGGACAGATTCCTATGGCTACACCTTC.

This chain joins TRBV15 and TRBJ2-7, with 9 positions matching TRBD2. Trimming took 8 bases from V and 3 from J; bases not matched to a gene: 17. The CDR3 contains 17 residues. Germline values: CDR1 LNHNV, CDR2 YYDKDF (reference sequence). CDR3 residues: CATRFAGIAGDHYEQYF. The DNA for the CDR3 is TGTGCCACCCGCTTTGCAGGAATAGCGGGGGATCACTACGAGCAGTACTTC.

In this sample, this clonotype turned up a few times. The chain combines TRBV12-3 or TRBV12-4 with TRBJ2-1; D remains ambiguous. Trimming removed 6 bases at V and 4 bases at J, with 13 bases between. The CDR3 extends over 14 amino acids. The DNA of the CDR3 is TGTGCCAGCAGGACCCTGAGTCAGTACAATGAGCAGTTCTTC. Translation gives CASRTLSQYNEQFF.

The V and J genes are TRBV9 and TRBJ1-1; 9 bases fit TRBD1. The junction had 4 bases not matched to a gene; V was cut back by 3 bases and J by 1 base. Looked up from germline, CDR1 is SGDLS and CDR2 is YYNGEE. The CDR3 totals 15 residues. The CDR3 here is CASSAPGQGNTEAFF. The CDR3 DNA follows: TGTGCCAGCAGCGCGCCGGGACAGGGGAACACTGAAGCTTTCTTT. Full variable domain (rest looked up from reference TRBV9 and TRBJ1-1): DSGVTQTPKHLITATGQRVTLRCSPRSGDLSVYWYQQSLDQGLQFLIQYYNGEERAKGNILERFSAQQFPDLHSELNLSSLELGDSALYFCASSAPGQGNTEAFFGQGTRLTVV.

This rearrangement joins TRBV6-6 to TRBJ2-6; D not certain. Trimming removed 2 bases at V and 4 bases at J, with 12 bases between. Germline CDR1 MNHNY, CDR2 SVGAGI (reference sequence). The CDR3 consists of 16 residues. The CDR3 spells CASSYRHSLGANVLTF. The CDR3, as DNA: TGTGCCAGCAGTTACCGGCATTCTCTGGGGGCCAACGTCCTGACTTTC.

The table lists this clonotype with a count of one. This may stem from a read error, because a much larger clone lies one nucleotide away. CDR3 protein: CASSPGTGGASETQYF. CDR3 DNA sequence: TGTGCTAGCAGCCCCGGGACAGGGGGCGCGAGTGAGACCCAGTACTTC. The chain employs TRBV7-7 and TRBJ2-4; 12 bases match TRBD1. The DNA end lines up better with TRBJ2-5; the J call may be wrong. The CDR3 has 16 residues. Germline loops: CDR1 SSHAT, CDR2 FNYEAQ (reference sequence).

V is TRBV24-1 and J is TRBJ1-5; no reliable D call. V was pared by 4 bases and J by 1 base, with 13 bases between. Germline V gene sequence: CDR1 KGHDR, CDR2 SFDVKD. The CDR3 totals 16 residues. The CDR3 DNA reads TGTGCCACCAGTGAATTAGAGGGCAGGAGCAATCAGCCCCAGCATTTT. This translates into CATSELEGRSNQPQHF.

As concerns this clonotype: Given a much more abundant clone one base away, this may be a read error. This chain joins TRBV4-1 and TRBJ2-1, with TRBD2 identical over 12 bases. Germline V gives CDR1 MGHRA, CDR2 YSYEKL. This CDR3 comprises 17 residues. In DNA form, the CDR3 reads TGCGCCAGCAGCTCGACTAGCGGGAGAACCTTCTACAATGGGCAGTTCTTC. Protein: CASSSTSGRTFYNGQFF.